These 21 T cell receptor beta chains were sequenced from one sample in a study of cytomegalovirus exposure and HLA in healthy donors. The PCR ran on 60 Vbeta and 13 Jbeta primers. The assay was immunoSEQ multiplex PCR, and TCRdb's table has in-frame clones only and misses some. This sample carries some 170,000 clones, roughly 80% of them seen once, and the ten largest clones take about 1.3%. Material: PBMCs. These receptors came from a woman between 45 and 60 years old in good health and CMV-seronegative.

This sequence joins TRBV5-1 and TRBJ1-3, with 7 bases lining up with TRBD1. The CDR3 loop spans 16 amino acids. CDR1 and CDR2 (germline): SGHRS, YFSETQ. With 4 bases clipped from V and 0 bases from J, the junction kept 7 bases outside the gene matches. For the CDR3, the DNA is TGCGCCAGCAGCCCGGGACAGTCGGGCTCTGGAAACACCATATATTTT. Protein: CASSPGQSGSGNTIYF.

J is TRBJ1-4 and V is TRBV2, with 12 bases aligning to TRBD1. Germline CDR1 is SNHLY and CDR2 is FYNNEI. The CDR3 covers 15 residues. The junction had 6 bases not matched to a gene; V was cut back by 6 bases and J by 7 bases. CDR3 sequence reads: CASSGTGGFGEKLFF. CDR3 nucleotide sequence: TGTGCCAGCAGCGGGACAGGGGGCTTTGGTGAAAAACTGTTTTTT.

The rearrangement uses TRBV5-4 and TRBJ1-4, with a possible D match to TRBD1 (5 bases). CDR1 and CDR2 (germline): SGHNT, YYREEE (reference sequence). CDR3 size: 15 residues. The V end lost 3 bases, the J end lost 7 bases, and 16 bases lay between the germline ends. CDR3 protein: CASSYGGASGEKLFF. The CDR3 DNA follows: TGTGCCAGCAGCTACGGGGGAGCCTCGGGTGAAAAACTGTTTTTT.

V usage is TRBV28 and J usage is TRBJ1-5; D is ambiguous. Germline lookup yields CDR1 MDHEN and CDR2 SYDVKM. Trimming took 7 bases from V and 4 from J, leaving 11 bases between them. CDR3 length: 13 amino acids. The CDR3 nucleotides read TGTGCCAGCAAGCCCCACGCAAATCAGCCCCAGCATTTT. As protein: CASKPHANQPQHF. Complete variable domain (other parts from reference TRBV28 and TRBJ1-5): DVKVTQSSRYLVKRTGEKVFLECVQDMDHENMFWYRQDPGLGLRLIYFSYDVKMKEKGDIPEGYSVSREKKERFSLILESASTNQTSMYLCASKPHANQPQHFGDGTRLSIL.

This CDR3 is CASSLSAGSPLHF. Written as DNA, the CDR3 is TGTGCCAGCAGCTTGAGTGCAGGTTCACCCCTCCACTTT. This sequence joins TRBV7-9 and TRBJ1-6; D remains unclear. V shed 3 bases and J shed 9 bases, with 9 bases lying between them. The germline V gene encodes CDR1 SEHNR and CDR2 FQNEAQ (reference sequence). The CDR3 covers 13 residues.

The J gene is TRBJ2-5, the V gene TRBV5-1, with 8 bases fitting TRBD1. The germline CDR1 and CDR2 sequences are SGHRS and YFSETQ. V was pared by 4 bases and J by 5 bases, with 10 bases of the junction left unmatched. The CDR3 sequence is 15 residues long. CDR3 DNA sequence: TGCGCCAGCAGCCCGCCAACAGGGGGGATGGAGACCCAGTACTTC. Its protein is CASSPPTGGMETQYF. The full variable domain, with the rest looked up from reference TRBV5-1 and TRBJ2-5, is KAGVTQTPRYLIKTRGQQVTLSCSPISGHRSVSWYQQTPGQGLQFLFEYFSETQRNKGNFPGRFSGRQFSNSRSEMNVSTLELGDSALYLCASSPPTGGMETQYFGPGTRLLVL.

The CDR3 loop is CAISGTYEQYF. The CDR3 bases are TGTGCCATCAGTGGAACCTACGAGCAGTACTTC. The V call is TRBV10-3, the J call TRBJ2-5; D unclear. The DNA end favors TRBJ2-7, so the J call may be wrong. Germline V CDR1 and CDR2: ENHRY, SYGVKD. The CDR3 extends over 11 amino acids.

V gene TRBV25-1 combines with J gene TRBJ1-2; D is unclear. Trimming left V 6 bases short and J 5 bases short, with 7 bases between. The CDR3 has 11 residues. Germline CDR1 is MGHDK and CDR2 is SYGVNS. The CDR3 protein is CASRAEYGYTF. As DNA, the CDR3 is TGTGCCAGCAGGGCGGAATATGGCTACACCTTC.

This chain uses TRBV11-2 with TRBJ2-2; 11 nucleotides align to TRBD1. The CDR3 contains 16 residues. Trimming took 5 bases from V and 6 from J; bases not matched to a gene: 8. The germline gives CDR1 SGHAT, CDR2 FQNNGV. The chain's CDR3 is CASSPGGDRGAGELFF. The CDR3 bases are TGTGCCAGCAGCCCAGGGGGGGACAGGGGGGCCGGGGAGCTGTTTTTT.

V usage is TRBV7-2 and J usage is TRBJ1-2; TRBD1 matches 10 bases. The CDR3 sequence is 17 residues long. Germline loops: CDR1 SGHTA, CDR2 FQGNSA. J gave up 6 bases and V 2 bases, and 12 bases lay outside the gene matches. As DNA, the CDR3 is TGTGCCAGCAGCTTAAACTTGGGGACAGGGGACCAACATGGCTACACCTTC. Amino acid sequence: CASSLNLGTGDQHGYTF.

This rearrangement joins TRBV28 to TRBJ1-2, with D possibly matching TRBD1 (5 bases). Germline V lookup: CDR1 MDHEN, CDR2 SYDVKM. The CDR3 totals 14 residues. V lost 7 bases, J lost 7 bases, and 19 bases lay in between. CDR3 in amino acids: CASKDGGGFFGYTF. CDR3 DNA sequence: TGTGCCAGCAAGGACGGGGGGGGTTTCTTTGGCTACACCTTC.

The V gene is TRBV4-2, the J gene TRBJ1-5, with 8 bases aligning to TRBD1. The CDR3 extends over 14 amino acids. Trimming took 0 bases from V and 8 from J; bases not matched to a gene: 3. CDR1 is LGHNA and CDR2 is YNFKEQ in the germline V gene. The CDR3 DNA reads as TGTGCCAGCAGCCAAGACCGGACAGGGAAGCCCCAGCATTTT. Protein sequence: CASSQDRTGKPQHF.

The chain links TRBV10-2 to TRBJ2-5; tentatively, D is TRBD2 (5 bases). Germline V gene lookup returns CDR1 WSHSY and CDR2 SAAADI. CDR3 length: 13 residues. Trimming took 6 bases from V and 5 from J, leaving 13 bases between them. CDR3 protein: CASSGFSAETQYF. The CDR3 nucleotides read TGCGCCAGCAGCGGGTTTAGCGCGGAGACCCAGTACTTC.

The chain combines TRBV19 with TRBJ1-2; 7 bases match TRBD1. This CDR3 spans 17 amino acids. Germline V gives CDR1 LNHDA, CDR2 SQIVND (reference sequence). V trimming: 7 bases; J trimming: 3 bases; junction bases outside the gene matches: 17. The CDR3 nucleotides are TGTGCCAGTACCCCGGGGACGGGACAGACCAGATACTATGGCTACACCTTC. Amino acids: CASTPGTGQTRYYGYTF.

The chain joins TRBV19 to TRBJ2-1; TRBD2 matches 9 bases. Losses at the gene ends were 11 bases for V and 8 bases for J; bases not matched to a gene: 10. The CDR3 is 13 amino acids. Germline V lookup: CDR1 LNHDA, CDR2 SQIVND (reference sequence). CDR3 DNA: TGTGCCCAGCGGTGCGGGAGGGACGATGAGCAGTTCTTC. It codes for CAQRCGRDDEQFF.

This clone occurred once. V gene TRBV7-9 combines with J gene TRBJ2-3; tentatively, D is TRBD1 (5 bases). This CDR3 spans 16 amino acids. Trimming left V 1 base short and J 4 bases short, with 15 bases between. Germline CDR1 is SEHNR and CDR2 is FQNEAQ (reference sequence). CDR3 sequence (DNA): TGTGCCAGCAGCTTAGGGGATGGGGCTTCCTCAGATACGCAGTATTTT. Protein: CASSLGDGASSDTQYF.

This clone is a singleton in its sample. This rearrangement joins TRBV7-6 to TRBJ2-2, with D possibly being TRBD1 (6 bases). CDR3 length: 16 residues. With 5 bases removed from V and 1 base from J, the gap between germline ends came to 14 bases. CDR1 is SGHVS, CDR2 FNYEAQ, per germline. CDR3 protein: CASSAIGTLNTGELFF. In DNA, the CDR3 is TGTGCCAGCAGCGCAATAGGGACACTGAACACCGGGGAGCTGTTTTTT.

The chain has TRBV28 and TRBJ1-2; 7 bases fit TRBD1. Germline assignment: CDR1 MDHEN and CDR2 SYDVKM. Trimming cost V 5 bases and J 6 bases; bases outside gene matches: 12. This CDR3 region has 15 residues. The CDR3 DNA reads as TGTGCCAGCAGTCCAGGAAACGACAGGGTGGATGGCTACACCTTC. This codes for CASSPGNDRVDGYTF.

This clone was detected a few times. J is TRBJ1-2 and V is TRBV6-1; TRBD1 aligns across 9 bases. V was clipped by 4 bases and J by 3 bases; unmatched bases: 9. The CDR3 length is 16 residues. Germline lookup yields CDR1 MNHNS and CDR2 SASEGT. For the CDR3, the DNA is TGTGCCAGCAGTGTAAACAGGGGGCGCGATCACTATGGCTACACCTTC. It is translated as CASSVNRGRDHYGYTF.

The genes are TRBV6-1 and TRBJ1-5; D is ambiguous. Germline-derived CDR1 and CDR2 are MNHNS and SASEGT. Trimming removed 2 bases at V and 0 bases at J, with 11 bases between. CDR3 length: 16 residues. The CDR3: CASSELWEYSNQPQHF. The CDR3 DNA reads TGTGCCAGCAGTGAACTTTGGGAGTATAGCAATCAGCCCCAGCATTTT.

The genes are TRBV21-1 and TRBJ1-4; the tabulated D call, TRBD1, remains unverified against the DNA. TRBV21-1 constitutes a pseudogene. The CDR3 is 18 amino acids. This CDR3 is CASSPDRGRMGTNEKLFF. The DNA for the CDR3 is TGTGCCAGCAGCCCCGACAGGGGGCGCATGGGGACTAATGAAAAACTGTTTTTT.